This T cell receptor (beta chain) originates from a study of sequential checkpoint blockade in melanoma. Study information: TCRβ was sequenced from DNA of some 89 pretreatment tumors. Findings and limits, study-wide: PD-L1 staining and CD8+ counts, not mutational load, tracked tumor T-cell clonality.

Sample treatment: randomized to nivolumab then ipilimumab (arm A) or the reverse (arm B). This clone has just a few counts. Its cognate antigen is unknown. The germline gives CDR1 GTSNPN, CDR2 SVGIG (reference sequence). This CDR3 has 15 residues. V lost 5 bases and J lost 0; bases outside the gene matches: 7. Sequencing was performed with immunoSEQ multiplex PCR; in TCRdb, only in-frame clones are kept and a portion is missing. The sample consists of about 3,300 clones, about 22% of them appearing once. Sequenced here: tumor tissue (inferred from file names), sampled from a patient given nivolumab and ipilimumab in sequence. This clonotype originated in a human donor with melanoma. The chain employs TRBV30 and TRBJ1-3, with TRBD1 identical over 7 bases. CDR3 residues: CAWAQGSSSGNTIYF. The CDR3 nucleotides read TGTGCCTGGGCACAGGGGTCCAGCTCTGGAAACACCATATATTTT.